This T cell receptor beta chain was obtained from a study of shared clonotypes between healthy human individuals. Method: immunoSEQ multiplex PCR; TCRdb's copy keeps in-frame clones and lacks some. The data show under 1,900,000 clones, 98% to 99% seen once. Trimming removed 4 bases from V and 2 bases from J, with 13 bases in between. This CDR3 is 16 amino acids long. Germline lookup yields CDR1 SGHNT and CDR2 YYREEE (reference sequence). The chain couples TRBV5-4 to TRBJ2-6; D might be TRBD1 (5 bases). This clonotype was sampled from a man under 40 in good health. The material sequenced was naive CD4+ T cells sorted from blood. Subset noted: CD45RA+ positively selected. The CDR3 sequence: CASSLDSGTGANVLTF. For the CDR3, the DNA is TGTGCCAGCAGCCTCGATTCAGGGACTGGGGCCAACGTCCTGACTTTC.